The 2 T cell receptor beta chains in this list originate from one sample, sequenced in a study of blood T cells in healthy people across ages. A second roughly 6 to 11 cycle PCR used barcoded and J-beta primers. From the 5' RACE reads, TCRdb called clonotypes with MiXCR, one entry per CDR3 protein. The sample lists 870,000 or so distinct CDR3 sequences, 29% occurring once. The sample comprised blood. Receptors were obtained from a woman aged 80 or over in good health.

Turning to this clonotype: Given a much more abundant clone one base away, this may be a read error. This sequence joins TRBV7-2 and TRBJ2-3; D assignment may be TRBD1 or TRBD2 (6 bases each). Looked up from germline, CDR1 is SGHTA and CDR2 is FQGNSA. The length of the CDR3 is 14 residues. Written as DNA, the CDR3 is TGTGCCAGCAGCTTGGGCGGGATGACAGGTACGCAGTATTTT. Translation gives CASSLGGMTGTQYF.

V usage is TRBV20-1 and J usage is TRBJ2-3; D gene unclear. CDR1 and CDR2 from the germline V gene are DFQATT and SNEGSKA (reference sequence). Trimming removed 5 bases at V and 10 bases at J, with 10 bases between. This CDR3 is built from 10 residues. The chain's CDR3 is CSAGPGAQYF. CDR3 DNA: TGCAGTGCTGGTCCGGGCGCGCAGTATTTT.